These T cell receptor beta chains were read from a single sample in a study of blood T cell repertoires in COVID-19. Libraries were prepared by immunoSEQ multiplex PCR; TCRdb keeps only in-frame clonotypes and omits some of them. The sample holds approximately 260,000 clones, around 83% seen once. The sequenced material came from peripheral blood. Every receptor here comes from a man between 18 and 29 years old with active or convalescent COVID-19. CDR3s include the opening cysteine and the closing phenylalanine or tryptophan.

v_call | cdr3_aa
TRBV6-5 | CASNTGTRNEKLFF
TRBV11-3 | CASSPGLAGVRETQYF
TRBV2 | CASSPGRGANVLTF
TRBV12-3/TRBV12-4 | CASSLWAHEQYF
TRBV2 | CASSPTGYQETQYF
TRBV19 | CASSRRGGAVIEAFF
TRBV24-1 | CATSDLTGPGDTQYF
TRBV18 | CASSSSVNTEAFF
TRBV7-9 | CASSLARGFGEQYF
TRBV5-6 | CASNQGQGRNYGYTF
TRBV4-1 | CASSQEGRVTNQPQHF
TRBV10-3 | CAIRDRESTEAFF
TRBV28 | CASSPQGILANYGYTF
TRBV5-4 | CASSLGQGRVGTQYF
TRBV7-9 | CANGQGPGHEQYF
TRBV28 | CASTETGIYAMTLHF
TRBV6-5 | CASSSGQGGETQYF
TRBV25-1 | CASEDSTSTDTQYF
TRBV7-3 | CASSPGASGTYNEQFF
TRBV5-6 | CASSTGTVTYEQYF
TRBV7-8 | CASSQERQSEAFF
TRBV11-2 | CASSLDRGGRTDTQYF
TRBV5-1 | CASSLGEDSARTDTQYF
TRBV6-5 | CASSYFVGQSYEQYF
TRBV2 | CASTSPGQGNFEQYF
TRBV7-9 | CASSLPPYEQYF
TRBV28 | CASSLGTGRDYGYTF
TRBV30 | CAWKTGPNSPLHF
TRBV19 | CATSKAGNTIYF
TRBV2 | CASRGQVYGYTF
TRBV29-1 | CSADRDSGTEAFF
TRBV5-1 | CASSLWSGANTEAFF
TRBV7-2 | CASSLAWESNYGYTF
TRBV28 | CASSRGGSSYGYTF
TRBV6-5 | CASRGTGDQPQHF
TRBV11-3 | CASSEHLGTDTQYF
TRBV5-1 | CASSLGLTGELFF
TRBV29-1 | CSSGRQRETNYGYTF
TRBV28 | CASSPQAGVSDTQYF
TRBV5-6 | CASSLTKHNEQFF